This T cell receptor beta chain emerged from a study of cytomegalovirus exposure and HLA in healthy donors. About this clone: Its specificity is unknown.

V dropped 6 bases and J dropped 4; count of bases not matched to a gene: 2. In germline, CDR1 is MDHEN, CDR2 SYDVKM. CDR3 length: 12 residues. General study results and limits: In a later analysis, TCR beta V- and J-gene trimming was associated with a missense DCLRE1C variant. A previous analysis found most TCR beta V segments productive roughly 87% or roughly 30% of the time.

The primer mix had 60 Vbeta and 13 Jbeta primers. As originally analysed: Later, an analysis found around 77 million unique TCR beta chains, and roughly 10 million of these were shared. Data came from immunoSEQ multiplex PCR; TCRdb stores just in-frame clones and leaves some out. The V and J calls and clone size come from that table; D and trimming were worked out from the DNA. The sample includes 140,000 to 150,000 clones, 80% of them seen just once. The clonotype originates from a man aged 35 to 55 in good health and CMV-seronegative. What was sequenced was PBMCs. The chain couples TRBV28 to TRBJ1-2, with 7 bases that match TRBD1. CDR3 sequence: CASRGQLYGYTF. The CDR3 coding sequence is TGTGCCAGCAGGGGACAGCTCTATGGCTACACCTTC.